These 20 T cell receptor beta chains were sequenced from one sample in a study of control samples from healthy donors and cancer patients. Clones were sequenced by immunoSEQ multiplex PCR, and TCRdb holds only the in-frame ones, with some missing. Of around 80,000 clones in the sample, more than 70% were seen once. Sequencing was done on a sample of blood. These TCRs come from a woman aged 50 to 65 in good health.

The V and J genes are TRBV3-1 (or the pseudogene TRBV3-2) and TRBJ2-3, with 7 bases lining up with TRBD1. The ends lost 4 bases at V and 4 bases at J; junction bases unmatched: 5. This CDR3 is 14 amino acids long. Germline-derived CDR1 and CDR2 are LGHDT and YNNKEL (reference sequence). CDR3 DNA sequence: TGTGCCAGCAGCCGCAGGGGGAGCGCAGATACGCAGTATTTT. Translation: CASSRRGSADTQYF.

The chain recombines TRBV19 with TRBJ2-1; D tentatively reads TRBD1 or TRBD2 (5 bases each). This CDR3 comprises 15 residues. CDR1 and CDR2 from the germline V gene are LNHDA and SQIVND (reference sequence). The V and J ends lost 4 bases and 0 bases respectively, with 10 bases between them. The CDR3: CASSSWGSSYNEQFF. Written as DNA, the CDR3 is TGTGCCAGTAGTAGCTGGGGGAGCTCCTACAATGAGCAGTTCTTC.

This rearrangement joins TRBV6-5 to TRBJ1-4; no clear D. Germline lookup yields CDR1 MNHEY and CDR2 SVGAGI. V dropped 6 bases and J dropped 3 bases, with 14 bases sitting between them. The CDR3 is 15 residues long. The CDR3 protein is CASRRGREANEKLFF. The CDR3 nucleotides read TGTGCCAGCAGACGAGGGAGGGAAGCTAATGAAAAACTGTTTTTT.

The chain combines TRBV30 with TRBJ2-1, with TRBD1 matching 7 bases. The CDR3 sequence is 14 residues long. The J segment lost 9 bases and the V segment lost 8 bases, leaving 16 bases of the junction unmatched. Germline CDR1 is GTSNPN and CDR2 is SVGIG (reference sequence). The CDR3 protein is CAGARGIGTSEQFF. DNA for the CDR3: TGTGCCGGGGCCAGGGGGATTGGGACCAGTGAGCAGTTCTTC.

J is TRBJ1-2 and V is TRBV6-6; perhaps TRBD1 as D (6 bases). This CDR3 region has 13 residues. CDR1 and CDR2 (germline): MNHNY, SVGAGI (reference sequence). V lost 7 bases, J lost 10 bases, and 19 bases lay in between. CDR3 nucleotides: TGTGCCAGCACCTCACAGGGAAGTTTCGACTACACCTTC. It encodes CASTSQGSFDYTF.

This sequence joins TRBV24-1 and TRBJ1-2; D unclear. Germline values: CDR1 KGHDR, CDR2 SFDVKD. Trimming took 3 bases from V and 13 from J, leaving 11 bases between them. This CDR3 is built from 11 residues. The CDR3 loop is CATSDPDLFTF. CDR3 nucleotide sequence: TGTGCCACCAGTGATCCCGATCTGTTCACCTTC.

The V gene is TRBV5-1, the J gene TRBJ1-1, with TRBD1 as a possible D gene (5 bases). This CDR3 is 15 amino acids long. V shed 3 bases and J shed 4 bases, with 16 bases lying between them. Germline loops: CDR1 SGHRS, CDR2 YFSETQ. This CDR3 is CASSSSKGVGTEAFF. CDR3 in DNA: TGCGCCAGCAGCTCTTCGAAAGGGGTGGGCACTGAAGCTTTCTTT.

The chain couples TRBV7-6 to TRBJ2-2; D is uncertain. Germline V CDR1 and CDR2: SGHVS, FNYEAQ. The V end lost 5 bases, the J end lost 4 bases, and 14 bases lay between the germline ends. This CDR3 spans 15 amino acids. The CDR3 reads CASSKEYRGTGELFF. The CDR3 DNA is TGTGCCAGCAGCAAAGAGTACCGAGGCACCGGGGAGCTGTTTTTT.

This rearrangement joins TRBV12-3 or TRBV12-4 to TRBJ1-2; no clear D. There are 13 residues in the CDR3. Trimming removed 5 bases at V and 3 bases at J, with 10 bases between. The CDR3 DNA sequence: TGTGCCAGCAGTCACCGGGAGTACTATGGCTACACCTTC. Amino acids: CASSHREYYGYTF.

The gene calls are TRBV5-1 and TRBJ2-5; D ambiguous. The CDR3 covers 16 residues. Per the germline V gene, CDR1 is SGHRS and CDR2 is YFSETQ. Trimming shortened V by 4 bases and J by 2 bases, and 18 bases separated the two germline ends. CDR3 DNA sequence: TGCGCCAGCAGCGTATCTACTTCAGGAACTCAAGAGACCCAGTACTTC. Its protein is CASSVSTSGTQETQYF.

V gene TRBV2 combines with J gene TRBJ2-6, with D unresolved. Germline-derived CDR1 and CDR2 are SNHLY and FYNNEI. Between the trimmed V and J ends, which lost 8 bases and 1 base, there was a span of 12 bases. This CDR3 is 15 amino acids long. The CDR3 DNA reads as TGTGCCAGCGCGACCAGCGCGTCTGGGGCCAACGTCCTGACTTTC. Its translation is CASATSASGANVLTF.

V is TRBV29-1 and J is TRBJ2-7, with D uncertain. The V and J ends lost 6 bases and 7 bases respectively, with 16 bases between them. The CDR3 extends over 12 amino acids. Per the germline V gene, CDR1 is SQVTM and CDR2 is ANQGSEA. CDR3 bases: TGCAGCGTAAGGACGGTGTATAGGGAGCAGTACTTC. Its protein is CSVRTVYREQYF.

This chain connects TRBV2 to TRBJ2-7; 7 bases are shared with TRBD2. Looked up from germline, CDR1 is SNHLY and CDR2 is FYNNEI. Trimming at V came to 6 bases and at J to 2 bases, leaving 4 bases not matched to a gene. There are 13 residues in the CDR3. CDR3 region: CASSYREAYEQYF. The DNA for the CDR3 is TGTGCCAGCAGCTATCGGGAGGCCTACGAGCAGTACTTC.

This chain uses TRBV5-1 with TRBJ2-1, with TRBD1 as a possible D gene (5 bases). The V gene's germline CDR1 is SGHRS and CDR2 YFSETQ. Between the trimmed V and J ends, which lost 0 bases and 8 bases, there was a span of 12 bases. The CDR3 consists of 14 residues. The CDR3 loop is CASSLAGRAYEQFF. The CDR3 nucleotides are TGCGCCAGCAGCTTGGCGGGCAGGGCCTATGAGCAGTTCTTC. Full variable domain (remainder filled in from reference TRBV5-1 and TRBJ2-1): KAGVTQTPRYLIKTRGQQVTLSCSPISGHRSVSWYQQTPGQGLQFLFEYFSETQRNKGNFPGRFSGRQFSNSRSEMNVSTLELGDSALYLCASSLAGRAYEQFFGPGTRLTVL.

A single count supports this clone. Here the CDR3 DNA reads TGTGCCAGCGGCGAGGGGGAGATCGGAAACACCATATATTTT. It specifies CASGEGEIGNTIYF. The chain couples TRBV9 to TRBJ1-3; perhaps TRBD1 as D (6 bases). CDR1 is SGDLS and CDR2 is YYNGEE in the germline V gene. This CDR3 is built from 14 residues. Trimming pared 7 bases from V and 4 bases from J, leaving 15 bases between.

This clone was detected only once. The chain is built from TRBV4-2 and TRBJ1-5; D ambiguous. V was trimmed by 1 base and J by 2 bases, leaving 9 bases between them. Germline V CDR1 and CDR2: LGHNA, YNFKEQ. The CDR3 has 15 amino acids. The chain's CDR3 is CASSQGVVGNQPQHF. The CDR3 DNA reads as TGTGCCAGCAGCCAAGGGGTGGTAGGCAATCAGCCCCAGCATTTT.

CDR3 coding DNA: TGTGCCAGCAGCACCACAGGGGTTAATGAAAAACTGTTTTTT. It translates to CASSTTGVNEKLFF. J is TRBJ1-4 and V is TRBV9; TRBD1 matches at 7 bases. This CDR3 region has 14 residues. With V trimmed by 4 bases and J by 4 bases, 4 bases remained unmatched. CDR1 and CDR2 (germline): SGDLS, YYNGEE.

The chain joins TRBV3-1 (or the pseudogene TRBV3-2) to TRBJ1-1; no reliable D call. The germline V gene encodes CDR1 LGHDT and CDR2 YNNKEL (reference sequence). V was clipped by 2 bases and J by 1 base, with 5 bases between them. This CDR3 region has 13 residues. CDR3 residues: CASSQLENTEAFF. The CDR3 DNA follows: TGTGCCAGCAGCCAACTGGAGAACACTGAAGCTTTCTTT.

V gene TRBV24-1 combines with J gene TRBJ2-2; TRBD2 matches at 10 bases. V was clipped by 0 bases and J by 6 bases; unmatched bases: 3. The CDR3 length is 16 residues. Looked up from germline, CDR1 is KGHDR and CDR2 is SFDVKD. CDR3: CATSDLERGGSGELFF. CDR3 bases: TGTGCCACCAGTGATTTGGAGCGGGGGGGCTCCGGGGAGCTGTTTTTT.

This chain joins TRBV7-6 and TRBJ2-2; 7 bases are a match to TRBD2. V lost 5 bases, J lost 4 bases, and 10 bases stayed unmatched. Germline CDR1 and CDR2: SGHVS and FNYEAQ. The CDR3 spans 16 residues. The DNA of the CDR3 is TGTGCCAGCAGCCGGTTGTGGGGCGGGGGCACCGGGGAGCTGTTTTTT. It codes for CASSRLWGGGTGELFF.